This entry lists 20 T cell receptor beta chains sequenced from one sample in a study of T cells in Graves' hyperthyroidism and ophthalmopathy. From RNA transcripts, TCR beta CDR3 regions were amplified. Researchers ran a first-round RT-PCR on the TCR CDR3 using the HTBI primer set. TCRdb ran MiXCR on the multiplex PCR reads and lists one entry per CDR3 protein. This table holds under 700,000 distinct CDR3 sequences, 40% to 55% found once. Sequencing used peripheral blood or thyroid tissue (not recorded which). The receptors derive from a woman aged 18-30 years with Graves' hyperthyroidism.

This chain connects TRBV19 to TRBJ1-5; 9 bases are a match to TRBD1. V lost 3 bases to trimming and J lost 2 bases; unmatched junction nucleotides: 5. Germline assignment: CDR1 LNHDA and CDR2 SQIVND (reference sequence). The CDR3 length is 16 residues. The chain's CDR3 is CASSMVQGAGNQPQHF. The CDR3 DNA reads TGTGCCAGTAGTATGGTACAGGGGGCAGGCAATCAGCCCCAGCATTTT.

J is TRBJ2-5 and V is TRBV24-1, with D perhaps TRBD2 (7 bases). V was trimmed by 11 bases and J by 5 bases, leaving 20 bases between them. Per germline, CDR1 KGHDR and CDR2 SFDVKD. CDR3 length: 14 amino acids. The CDR3 DNA reads as TGTGCCAGCAGCCGCGGGGGCCCCGGTGAGACCCAGTACTTC. This codes for CASSRGGPGETQYF.

This rearrangement joins TRBV7-2 to TRBJ1-6, with TRBD1 matching 7 bases. From germline, CDR1 is SGHTA and CDR2 FQGNSA. There are 15 residues in the CDR3. Trimming removed 5 bases from V and 13 bases from J; junction bases left unmatched: 14. The chain's CDR3 is CASSLGKGALSPLHF. The CDR3 DNA reads TGTGCCAGCAGCCTCGGTAAGGGGGCTCTTTCCCCCCTCCACTTT.

This clonotype was detected only a few times. This rearrangement joins TRBV25-1 to TRBJ2-3; 7 bases fit TRBD1. Germline lookup yields CDR1 MGHDK and CDR2 SYGVNS. The CDR3 length is 15 residues. J lost 0 bases, V lost 4 bases, and 4 bases had no gene match. In DNA, the CDR3 is TGTGCCAGCAGTGCCCCGACAGGGAGCACAGATACGCAGTATTTT. Its translation: CASSAPTGSTDTQYF.

The chain employs TRBV25-1 and TRBJ1-6, with D possibly matching TRBD1 (6 bases). The V end lost 8 bases, the J end lost 7 bases, and 12 bases lay between the germline ends. CDR3 size: 13 residues. CDR1 is MGHDK and CDR2 is SYGVNS in the germline V gene. The CDR3 spells CASWGPGNSPLHF. CDR3 bases: TGTGCCAGCTGGGGGCCAGGGAATTCACCCCTCCACTTT.

This clonotype was detected many times. The gene calls are TRBV7-9 and TRBJ2-5, with 9 bases fitting TRBD2. Looked up from germline, CDR1 is SEHNR and CDR2 is FQNEAQ (reference sequence). V gave up 2 bases and J gave up 2 bases; unmatched junction bases: 3. This CDR3 is built from 15 residues. CDR3 DNA sequence: TGTGCCAGCAGCTTATTAGCGGGAGTGCAAGAGACCCAGTACTTC. Residues: CASSLLAGVQETQYF.

V and J are TRBV19 and TRBJ2-7; tentative D call: TRBD2 (5 bases). There are 13 residues in the CDR3. The germline gives CDR1 LNHDA, CDR2 SQIVND (reference sequence). Trimming stripped 4 bases from V and 6 bases from J, with 13 bases between. CDR3 sequence: CASSRGPGSEQYF. The CDR3 DNA reads as TGTGCCAGTAGTAGAGGACCGGGGTCCGAGCAGTACTTC.

Only a few counts were recorded for this clonotype. Germline and junction disagree at one end, which may indicate a read error. The rearrangement links TRBV10-3 to TRBJ2-6; weak D call: TRBD1 (5 bases). Germline V lookup: CDR1 ENHRY, CDR2 SYGVKD. There are 17 residues in the CDR3. The CDR3 sequence: CASSYAGIGAGANVLTF. DNA for the CDR3: TGTGCCAGCAGTTACGCAGGGATCGGAGCTGGGGCCAACGTCCTGACTTTC.

This clonotype was observed a handful of times. The rearrangement links TRBV11-3 to TRBJ1-1; tentatively, D is TRBD1 (5 bases). The CDR3 runs to 13 residues. In germline, CDR1 is SGHNT, CDR2 YENEEA. The V and J ends lost 0 bases and 7 bases respectively, with 9 bases between them. The CDR3 DNA follows: TGTGCCAGCAGCTTAGACAGGGTGATTGAAGCTTTCTTT. Its protein product is CASSLDRVIEAFF.

The chain links TRBV12-3 or TRBV12-4 to TRBJ1-2; maybe TRBD1 (5 bases). This CDR3 region has 13 residues. V gave up 2 bases and J gave up 7 bases, with 11 bases separating them. CDR3 loop: CASSLRGSGGYTF. The CDR3 nucleotides are TGTGCCAGCAGTTTAAGGGGCTCGGGTGGCTACACCTTC.

This sequence joins TRBV24-1 and TRBJ1-1; TRBD1 is a possible D gene (6 bases). The CDR3 contains 14 residues. Looked up from germline, CDR1 is KGHDR and CDR2 is SFDVKD. V dropped 12 bases and J dropped 1 base, with 17 bases sitting between them. The DNA of the CDR3 is TGTGCCTGGAGGGGTGACAGGCCGAACACTGAAGCTTTCTTT. Amino acid sequence: CAWRGDRPNTEAFF.

The chain links TRBV25-1 to TRBJ2-7; D perhaps matches TRBD2 (6 bases). CDR3 length equals 15 residues. V shed 4 bases and J shed 7 bases, with 20 bases lying between them. CDR1 and CDR2 (germline): MGHDK, SYGVNS. DNA for the CDR3: TGTGCCAGCAGTGGGTTGGGGCAGGAGGGGAATGAGCAGTACTTC. Amino acids: CASSGLGQEGNEQYF.

This clonotype was detected only a few times. The chain uses TRBV19 and TRBJ2-7; no clear D. The V gene lost 3 bases and the J gene lost 7 bases, with 13 bases spanning the gap. This CDR3 is 13 amino acids long. Germline V gives CDR1 LNHDA, CDR2 SQIVND (reference sequence). DNA for the CDR3: TGTGCCAGTAGTATCTCTCTAGTTTATGAGCAGTACTTC. It translates to CASSISLVYEQYF.

This clonotype has at least ten counts. V usage is TRBV24-1 and J usage is TRBJ2-7, with a tentative D call TRBD2 (6 bases). Germline values: CDR1 KGHDR, CDR2 SFDVKD. The CDR3 runs to 16 residues. The ends were cut back, 1 base at V and 1 base at J, with 13 bases in the middle. The CDR3 spells CATSDFGSGLSYEQYF. CDR3 coding DNA: TGTGCCACCAGTGATTTTGGTAGCGGACTGTCCTACGAGCAGTACTTC.

The CDR3 spells CSVEFGSAKNIQYF. As DNA, the CDR3 is TGCAGCGTTGAATTCGGGTCGGCCAAAAACATTCAGTACTTC. This chain connects TRBV29-1 to TRBJ2-4; no firm D call. The CDR3 spans 14 residues. Germline-derived CDR1 and CDR2 are SQVTM and ANQGSEA. V was shortened by 2 bases and J by 1 base, with 9 bases between the two germline ends.

This clonotype came up a few times. V gene TRBV9 combines with J gene TRBJ1-6, with D hard to call. The CDR3 is 14 amino acids. CDR1 SGDLS and CDR2 YYNGEE come from the germline V gene. Trimming removed 4 bases from V and 4 bases from J, with 9 bases in between. Here the CDR3 reads CASSQEVYNSPLHF. The DNA of the CDR3 is TGTGCCAGCAGCCAAGAGGTTTATAATTCACCCCTCCACTTT. The full variable domain, with the rest looked up from reference TRBV9 and TRBJ1-6, is DSGVTQTPKHLITATGQRVTLRCSPRSGDLSVYWYQQSLDQGLQFLIQYYNGEERAKGNILERFSAQQFPDLHSELNLSSLELGDSALYFCASSQEVYNSPLHFGNGTRLTVT.

The sample holds a few counts of this clonotype. V gene TRBV2 combines with J gene TRBJ1-2, with TRBD1 matching 7 bases. Losses at the gene ends were 2 bases for V and 4 bases for J; bases not matched to a gene: 10. The CDR3 sequence is 16 residues long. The germline V gene encodes CDR1 SNHLY and CDR2 FYNNEI. The CDR3 DNA follows: TGTGCCAGCAGTGAAAGGGGGTACAGGGGATTCTATGGCTACACCTTC. Translation gives CASSERGYRGFYGYTF.

The V gene is TRBV12-5, the J gene TRBJ2-2; D is undetermined. Trimming shortened V by 3 bases and J by 4 bases, and 3 bases separated the two germline ends. The CDR3 runs 12 residues. From germline, CDR1 is LGHNT and CDR2 FRNRAP. CDR3 region: CASGFGTGELFF. The CDR3 DNA reads TGTGCTAGTGGTTTTGGCACCGGGGAGCTGTTTTTT.

The V gene is TRBV7-6, the J gene TRBJ2-6; 7 bases line up with TRBD1. V lost 6 bases and J lost 11; bases outside the gene matches: 7. The length of the CDR3 is 13 residues. Germline V gene data show CDR1 as SGHVS and CDR2 as FNYEAQ. The CDR3 sequence is CASRGRQGDVLTF. The DNA of the CDR3 is TGTGCCAGCAGGGGTAGGCAGGGGGACGTCCTGACTTTC.

The table lists this clonotype with a few counts. The genes are TRBV7-8 and TRBJ1-5; weak D call: TRBD1 (5 bases). V lost 6 bases and J lost 5, with 14 bases in between. Germline loops: CDR1 SGHVS, CDR2 FQNEAQ. This CDR3 is 14 amino acids long. CDR3 bases: TGTGCCAGCAGGACGGGGGGTCCAGATCAGCCCCAGCATTTT. Its protein product is CASRTGGPDQPQHF. Full variable domain (outside the CDR3, taken from reference TRBV7-8 and TRBJ1-5): GAGVSQSPRYKVAKRGQDVALRCDPISGHVSLFWYQQALGQGPEFLTYFQNEAQLDKSGLPSDRFFAERPEGSVSTLKIQRTQQEDSAVYLCASRTGGPDQPQHFGDGTRLSIL.